This record looks at one T cell receptor beta chain sequence and its context. The data stem from a study of control samples from healthy donors and cancer patients. Assay: immunoSEQ multiplex PCR; the TCRdb copy retains only in-frame clones and omits some. The sample gives approximately 100,000 clones, roughly 86% of which show up once; about 21% is in the top ten. V was clipped by 7 bases and J by 8 bases, with 15 bases between them. Germline lookup yields CDR1 SGDLS and CDR2 YYNGEE. There are 12 residues in the CDR3. The genes are TRBV9 and TRBJ1-2; possible D gene TRBD1, 5 bases. The receptor was isolated from a man under 40 in good health. Sequencing input: blood. The CDR3 DNA sequence: TGTGCCAGCGGGCCAGGGTTCGGCGGCTACACCTTC. Its translation is CASGPGFGGYTF.